Sequencing of this T cell receptor (beta chain) was carried out in a study of cytomegalovirus exposure and HLA in healthy donors. The assay was immunoSEQ multiplex PCR, and TCRdb's table has in-frame clones only and misses some. There are about 69,000 clones in the sample; under 96% occur only once, and 4.5% to 5% lies in the top ten. After removal of 2 bases from V and 6 bases from J, the junction contained 8 bases not matched to a gene. The CDR3 is 14 amino acids. Germline lookup yields CDR1 SGHKS and CDR2 YYEKEE (reference sequence). The chain joins TRBV5-5 to TRBJ2-7, with 7 bases lining up with TRBD2. This TCR was sampled from a woman between 18 and 29 years old in good health and CMV-seropositive. Specimen: PBMCs. The CDR3 reads CASSLWAGVGEQYF. The CDR3 DNA reads TGTGCCAGCAGCTTATGGGCGGGAGTTGGCGAGCAGTACTTC.